This T cell receptor beta chain was found in a study of blood T cells in healthy people across ages. For the study at large: Template switching recovered approximately one barcoded beta molecule for every two T cells.

Notes on the study in general: Any changes in expanded clonotypes were possibly confounded, as donor CMV status remained unknown.

Using a J-beta primer mix together with a sample-barcoded 5' primer, a second PCR was run for roughly 7 to 11 cycles. A template-switch adaptor containing 12 random nucleotides labeled each cDNA molecule. Individual samples furnished no less than 3 million CDR3-containing paired-end reads apiece. TCRdb ran MiXCR on the 5' RACE reads and lists one entry per CDR3 protein. The sample lists under 950,000 distinct CDR3 sequences, around a fifth occurring once. This clonotype was found a few times. Its matching antigen is unknown. Trimming cost V 4 bases and J 6 bases, with 11 bases left between them. Germline V gives CDR1 SGDLS, CDR2 YYNGEE. The CDR3 spans 13 residues.

Sequenced: blood. The clonotype comes from a man between 65 and 79 years old in good health. This chain uses TRBV9 with TRBJ1-5; D remains ambiguous. The CDR3 here is CASSSSRPQPQHF. CDR3 bases: TGTGCCAGCAGCAGCAGTAGACCTCAGCCCCAGCATTTT.